The sample holds one count of the clone carrying this T cell receptor (beta chain). J gave up 4 bases and V 3 bases, and 2 bases lay outside the gene matches. CDR3 length: 14 amino acids. CDR1 is SGHKS and CDR2 is YYEKEE in the germline V gene (reference sequence). Here immunoSEQ multiplex PCR was the method, and the copy in TCRdb shows in-frame clones only, minus some. The table includes tens of thousands of clones, approximately 92% detected once. This specimen belongs to a study of T cell changes during pregnancy in multiple sclerosis. The sample consisted of CD4+ T cells from peripheral blood mononuclear cells, taken in the first trimester of pregnancy. The rearrangement links TRBV5-5 to TRBJ1-4, with TRBD1 matching 8 bases. This sequence was found in a female donor with multiple sclerosis, enrolled in a pregnancy study. CDR3 sequence: CASSWTGFNEKLFF. The CDR3 nucleotides are TGTGCCAGCAGCTGGACAGGGTTTAATGAAAAACTGTTTTTT.